The 5 T cell receptor beta chains below all came from one sample that was sequenced in a study of blood T cell repertoires in COVID-19. Clones were sequenced by immunoSEQ multiplex PCR, and TCRdb holds only the in-frame ones, with some missing. Seen here are roughly 250,000 clones, 85% to 90% observed once, and the top ten hold approximately 0.9%. What was sequenced was PBMCs or T cells enriched from blood (not recorded which). The receptors here all came from a man in his fifties who had been exposed to COVID-19.

The V and J genes are TRBV2 and TRBJ1-5, with 7 bases aligning to TRBD1. CDR1 is SNHLY and CDR2 is FYNNEI in the germline V gene. The CDR3 runs 15 residues. J gave up 4 bases and V 1 base, and 4 bases lay outside the gene matches. DNA of the CDR3: TGTGCCAGCAGTGAAGTTAGGGGGCCAAATCAGCCCCAGCATTTT. Its translation: CASSEVRGPNQPQHF.

Only one count was recorded for this clone. Different DNA sequences within this sample yield the same CDR3. The chain joins TRBV27 to TRBJ1-5; no definite D call. V was cut by 3 bases and J by 4 bases, with 7 bases left in between. Germline V gene sequence: CDR1 MNHEY, CDR2 SMNVEV (reference sequence). CDR3 length: 13 residues. The CDR3 reads CASSFGRNQPQHF. The CDR3 DNA reads as TGTGCCAGCAGTTTCGGTCGAAATCAGCCCCAGCATTTT.

The chain couples TRBV11-2 to TRBJ2-5; 9 nucleotides agree with TRBD2. The V segment lost 6 bases and the J segment 1 base; nucleotides outside the gene matches: 12. The CDR3 spans 17 residues. Germline values: CDR1 SGHAT, CDR2 FQNNGV. CDR3 nucleotides: TGTGCCAGCAGTCAGTGGCTAGCGGGAACCGTCCAAGAGACCCAGTACTTC. It encodes CASSQWLAGTVQETQYF.

This sequence joins TRBV28 and TRBJ1-2, with D perhaps TRBD1 (5 bases). This CDR3 is 12 amino acids long. The V end lost 5 bases, the J end lost 4 bases, and 8 bases lay between the germline ends. Germline CDR1 reads MDHEN; CDR2 reads SYDVKM. This CDR3 reads CASSTRAYGYTF. Written as DNA, the CDR3 is TGTGCCAGCAGTACCAGGGCCTATGGCTACACCTTC.

The V gene is TRBV18, the J gene TRBJ1-2; D possibly corresponds to TRBD1 (5 bases). The V end was cut by 3 bases, the J end by 5 bases, with 19 bases between. CDR1 and CDR2 (germline): KGHSH, LQKENI. The CDR3 loop spans 16 amino acids. For the CDR3, the DNA is TGTGCCAGCTCACCCGGGGGAACCTCGGGATTTTATGGCTACACCTTC. This codes for CASSPGGTSGFYGYTF.